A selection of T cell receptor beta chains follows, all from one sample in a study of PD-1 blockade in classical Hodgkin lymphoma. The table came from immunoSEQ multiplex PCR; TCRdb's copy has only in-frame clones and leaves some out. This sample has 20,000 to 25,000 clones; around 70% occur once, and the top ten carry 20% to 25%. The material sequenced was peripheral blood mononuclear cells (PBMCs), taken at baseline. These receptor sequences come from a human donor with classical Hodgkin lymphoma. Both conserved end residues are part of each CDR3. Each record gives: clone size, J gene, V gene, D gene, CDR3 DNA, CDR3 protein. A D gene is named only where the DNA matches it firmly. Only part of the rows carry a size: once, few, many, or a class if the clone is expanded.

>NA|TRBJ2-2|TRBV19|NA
TGTGCCAGTACCAGCCCCTCTCGTCTGGTGTGTGACACCGGGGAGCTGTTTTTT
CASTSPSRLVCDTGELFF
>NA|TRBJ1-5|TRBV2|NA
TGTGCCAGCAGTGAAGGCCAGGGCGGGAGTCAGCCCCAGCATTTT
CASSEGQGGSQPQHF
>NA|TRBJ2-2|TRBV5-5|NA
TGTGCCAGCAGCTTAACGGGGGTTCGGAACACCGGGGAGCTGTTTTTT
CASSLTGVRNTGELFF
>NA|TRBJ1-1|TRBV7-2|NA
TGTGCCAGCAGCCCAGGACTGATAAACACTGAAGCTTTCTTT
CASSPGLINTEAFF
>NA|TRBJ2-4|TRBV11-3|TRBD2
TGTGCCAGCAGCGAATCGGGAGGGGGGGTAAGTCAAAACATTCAGTACTTC
CASSESGGGVSQNIQYF
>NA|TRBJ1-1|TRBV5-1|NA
TGCGCCAGCAGCACCGGGGGCGGTGAAGCTTTCTTT
CASSTGGGEAFF
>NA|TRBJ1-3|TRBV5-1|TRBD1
TGCGCCAGCAGCGGGGGGACAGACTCTGGAAACACCATATATTTT
CASSGGTDSGNTIYF
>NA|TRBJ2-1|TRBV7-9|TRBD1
TGTGCCAGCAGCGGGGACAGGGGCAACTCCAATGAGCAGTTCTTC
CASSGDRGNSNEQFF
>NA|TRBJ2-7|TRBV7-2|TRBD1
TGTGCCAGCATGACTGACAGGGGGCCCTACGAGCAGTACTTC
CASMTDRGPYEQYF
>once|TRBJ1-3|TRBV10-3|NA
TGTGCCATCACCGGTCCGGAGGGGGGAAACACCATATATTTT
CAITGPEGGNTIYF
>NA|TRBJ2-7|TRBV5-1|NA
TGCGCCAGCAGCTTGGACGGCAGGGGAGGCGAGCAGTACTTC
CASSLDGRGGEQYF
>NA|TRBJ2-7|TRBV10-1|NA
TGCGCCAGCAGTGAGTCCGGGATCTACGAGCAGTACTTC
CASSESGIYEQYF
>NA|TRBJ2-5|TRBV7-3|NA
TGTGCCAGCAGCCCGCCTCCCCCAGAGACCCAGTACTTC
CASSPPPPETQYF
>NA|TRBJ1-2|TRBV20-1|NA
TGCAGTGCTCCAGGGAAATACACCTTC
CSAPGKYTF
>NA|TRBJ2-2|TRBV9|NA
TGTGCCAGCAGCGTAGAAGCAGGGCCCTGGGGGGAGCTGTTTTTT
CASSVEAGPWGELFF
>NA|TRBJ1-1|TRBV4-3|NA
TGCGCCAGCAGCCAAGATTGGGGATGGGACACTGAAGCTTTCTTT
CASSQDWGWDTEAFF
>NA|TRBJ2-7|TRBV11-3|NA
TGTGCCAGCAGCTTAGAGGCGGTCTACGAGCAGTACTTC
CASSLEAVYEQYF
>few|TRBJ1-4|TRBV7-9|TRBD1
TGTGCCAGCAACCGGGACAGTAGAGAAAAACTGTTTTTT
CASNRDSREKLFF
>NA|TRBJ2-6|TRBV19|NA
TGTGCCTTTTTGAGGGCCCCTGGGGCCAACGTCCTGACTTTC
CAFLRAPGANVLTF
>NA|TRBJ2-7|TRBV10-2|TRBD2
TGCGCCAGCAGAAATAGCGGGGCCCCCTACGAGCAGTACTTC
CASRNSGAPYEQYF
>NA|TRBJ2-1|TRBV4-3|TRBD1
TGCGCCAGCAGCCCCTCTGGGACAGGGATCTACAATGAGCAGTTCTTC
CASSPSGTGIYNEQFF
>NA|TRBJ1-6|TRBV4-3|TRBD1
TGCGCCAGCAGCCATCGGACAGGGGCAGATTCACCCCTCCACTTT
CASSHRTGADSPLHF
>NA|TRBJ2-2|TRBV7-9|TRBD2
TGTGCCAGCGGAGTTAGCGGGAGAGAAACCGGGGAGCTGTTTTTT
CASGVSGRETGELFF
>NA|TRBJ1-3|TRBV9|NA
TGTGCCAGCAGCGTAGTTCCGGCTATCTCTGGAAACACCATATATTTT
CASSVVPAISGNTIYF
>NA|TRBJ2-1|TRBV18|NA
TGTGCCAGCTCATCCGGTGACAGTTACTACAATGAGCAGTTCTTC
CASSSGDSYYNEQFF
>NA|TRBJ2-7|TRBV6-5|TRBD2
TGTGCCAGCAGTTACGCTAGCGGGAGCTACGAGCAGTACTTC
CASSYASGSYEQYF
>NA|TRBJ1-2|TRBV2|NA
TGTGCCAGCAGTGCACATCTGACACCTACTAACTATGGCTACACCTTC
CASSAHLTPTNYGYTF
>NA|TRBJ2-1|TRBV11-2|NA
TGTGCCAGCAGTGGGGCCCTGAGCTCCTACAATGAGCAGTTCTTC
CASSGALSSYNEQFF
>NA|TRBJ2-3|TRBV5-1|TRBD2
TGCGCCAGCAGCTTGGGAGTAGCGGGGGCTTCGGGGGATACGCAGTATTTT
CASSLGVAGASGDTQYF
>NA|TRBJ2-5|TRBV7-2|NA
TGTGCCAGCAGCTCCGACAGGTCGCAGACCCAGTACTTC
CASSSDRSQTQYF
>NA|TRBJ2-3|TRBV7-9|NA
TGTGCCAGCAGGGTTGTAGGGGATACGCAGTATTTT
CASRVVGDTQYF
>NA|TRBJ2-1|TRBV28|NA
TGTGCCAGCAGTTTCAAGTCCGAGCAGTTCTTC
CASSFKSEQFF
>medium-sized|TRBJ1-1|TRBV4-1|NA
TGCGCCAGCAGCCAAGATAGGGGGTTGGTTGAAGCTTTCTTT
CASSQDRGLVEAFF
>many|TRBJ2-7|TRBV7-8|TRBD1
TGTGCCAGCAGCTTAGGTGGACAGGGGGTAGACGAGCAGTACTTC
CASSLGGQGVDEQYF
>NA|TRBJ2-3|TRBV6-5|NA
TGTGCCAGCAGCACACTCTACGGGAGACCAGATACGCAGTATTTT
CASSTLYGRPDTQYF
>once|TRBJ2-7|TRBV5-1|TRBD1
TGCGCCAGCAGCTCGACAGGGCCCGAGCAGTACTTC
CASSSTGPEQYF
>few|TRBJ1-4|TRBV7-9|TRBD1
TGTGCCAGCAGCGGAACGACAGGGGGCGTTGAAAAACTGTTTTTT
CASSGTTGGVEKLFF
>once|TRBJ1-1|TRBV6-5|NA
TGTGCCAGCAGTTACGATGCAGAGAACACTGAAGCTTTCTTT
CASSYDAENTEAFF
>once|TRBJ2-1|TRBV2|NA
TGTGCCAGCAAGGGGGGGTATTCTGATGAGCAGTTCTTC
CASKGGYSDEQFF